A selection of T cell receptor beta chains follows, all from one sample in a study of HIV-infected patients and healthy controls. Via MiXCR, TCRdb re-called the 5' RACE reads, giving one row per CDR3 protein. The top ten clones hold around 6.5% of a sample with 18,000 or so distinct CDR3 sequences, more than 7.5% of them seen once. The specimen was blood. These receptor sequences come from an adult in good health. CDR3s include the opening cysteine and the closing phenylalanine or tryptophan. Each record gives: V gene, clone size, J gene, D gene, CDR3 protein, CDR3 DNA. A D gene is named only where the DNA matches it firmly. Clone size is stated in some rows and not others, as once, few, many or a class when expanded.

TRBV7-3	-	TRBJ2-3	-	CASSFRGEGDTQYF	TGTGCCAGCAGCTTCAGAGGCGAGGGAGATACGCAGTATTTT
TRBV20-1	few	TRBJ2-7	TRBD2	CSFLAGNYEQYF	TGCAGCTTCCTAGCGGGAAATTACGAGCAGTACTTC
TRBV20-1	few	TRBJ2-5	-	CSARPEETQYF	TGCAGTGCTAGGCCGGAAGAGACCCAGTACTTC
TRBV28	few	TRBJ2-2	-	CASSLSENTGELFF	TGTGCCAGCAGTTTATCAGAGAACACCGGGGAGCTGTTTTTT
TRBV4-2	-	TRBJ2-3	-	CASSQDLLAYFSTDTQYF	TGTGCCAGCAGCCAAGATCTCCTCGCTTATTTCAGCACAGATACGCAGTATTTT
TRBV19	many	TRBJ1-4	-	CASTPPTKEKLFF	TGTGCCAGTACCCCCCCGACGAAGGAAAAACTGTTTTTT
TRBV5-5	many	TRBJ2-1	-	CASSSGSYNEQFF	TGTGCCAGCAGCTCCGGCTCCTACAATGAGCAGTTCTTC
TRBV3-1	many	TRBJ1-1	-	CASSLRERNTEAFF	TGTGCCAGCAGCCTCCGGGAGAGAAACACTGAAGCTTTCTTT
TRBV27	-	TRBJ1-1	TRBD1	CASSVTGHTEAFF	TGTGCCAGCAGCGTGACAGGGCACACTGAAGCTTTCTTT
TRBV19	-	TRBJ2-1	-	CASSTSAYNEQFF	TGTGCCAGTAGTACTAGCGCCTACAATGAGCAGTTCTTC
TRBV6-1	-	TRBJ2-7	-	CASSEGGRREQYF	TGTGCCAGCAGTGAAGGAGGTCGGAGGGAGCAGTACTTC
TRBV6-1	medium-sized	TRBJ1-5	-	CASSPDRYSNQPQHF	TGTGCCAGCAGTCCTGACCGATATAGCAATCAGCCCCAGCATTTT
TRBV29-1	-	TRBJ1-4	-	CSVGVRDRRTGTNEKLFF	TGCAGCGTTGGCGTAAGGGACCGACGAACCGGAACTAATGAAAAACTGTTTTTT
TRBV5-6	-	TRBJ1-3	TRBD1	CASSLPGQGGRNTIYF	TGTGCCAGCAGCTTACCTGGACAGGGAGGTCGAAACACCATATATTTT
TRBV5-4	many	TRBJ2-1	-	CASSPDASYNEQFF	TGTGCCAGCAGCCCGGACGCCTCCTACAATGAGCAGTTCTTC
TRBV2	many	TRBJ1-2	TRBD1	CASSGRDSYYGYTF	TGTGCCAGCAGTGGGCGGGACAGTTACTATGGCTACACCTTC
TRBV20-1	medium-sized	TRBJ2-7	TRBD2	CSACMGLRHEQYF	TGCAGTGCTTGCATGGGACTACGCCACGAGCAGTACTTC
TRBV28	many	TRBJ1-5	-	CASSFGGRQPQHF	TGTGCCAGCAGTTTCGGGGGTAGGCAGCCCCAGCATTTT
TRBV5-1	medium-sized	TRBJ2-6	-	CARVRLSGANVLTF	TGCGCCAGGGTACGGCTCTCTGGGGCCAACGTCCTGACTTTC
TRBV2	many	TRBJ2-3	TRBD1	CASSDRGVGDTQYF	TGTGCCAGCTCTGACAGGGGAGTGGGAGATACGCAGTATTTT
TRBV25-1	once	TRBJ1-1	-	CASRPSDRGEAFF	TGTGCCAGCAGGCCGTCCGACCGAGGGGAAGCTTTCTTT
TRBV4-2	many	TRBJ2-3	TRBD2	CASSQRERERTDTQYF	TGTGCCAGCAGCCAAAGGGAGCGGGAGAGGACAGATACGCAGTATTTT
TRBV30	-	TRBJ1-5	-	CAWSVGQNQPQHF	TGTGCCTGGAGTGTGGGGCAGAATCAGCCCCAGCATTTT
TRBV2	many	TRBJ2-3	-	CASSPNRADTQYF	TGTGCCAGCAGTCCGAACAGGGCAGATACGCAGTATTTT
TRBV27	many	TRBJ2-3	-	CASSPQTITDTQYF	TGTGCCAGCAGTCCTCAGACGATTACAGATACGCAGTATTTT
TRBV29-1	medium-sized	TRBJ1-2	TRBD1	CSVDGTAYGYTF	TGCAGCGTTGACGGGACAGCCTATGGCTACACCTTC
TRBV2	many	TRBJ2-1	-	CASLSLPGGEQFF	TGTGCCAGCCTCTCTCTACCCGGAGGTGAGCAGTTCTTC
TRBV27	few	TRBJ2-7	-	CASSPNWDERNEQYF	TGTGCCAGCAGCCCGAATTGGGATGAGCGGAACGAGCAGTACTTC
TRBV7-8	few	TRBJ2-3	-	CASSLDRWRTDTQYF	TGTGCCAGCAGCTTAGACAGGTGGAGGACAGATACGCAGTATTTT
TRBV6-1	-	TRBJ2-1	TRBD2	CASSTASGRNWVNEQFF	TGTGCCAGCAGCACAGCTAGCGGGAGAAATTGGGTAAATGAGCAGTTCTTC
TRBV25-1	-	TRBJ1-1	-	CASSEGPLREAFF	TGTGCCAGCAGTGAGGGCCCTCTCAGGGAAGCTTTCTTT
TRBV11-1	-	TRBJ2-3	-	CASGRPGPRTDTQYF	TGTGCCAGCGGACGACCGGGACCCCGCACAGATACGCAGTATTTT
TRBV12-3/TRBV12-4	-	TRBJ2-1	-	CASSPPDSPNEQFF	TGTGCCAGCAGCCCCCCGGACAGCCCAAATGAGCAGTTCTTC
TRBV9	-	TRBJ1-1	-	CASSVANSGDTEAFF	TGTGCCAGCAGCGTGGCTAACAGCGGGGACACTGAAGCTTTCTTT
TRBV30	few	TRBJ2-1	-	CAYIPGVRHEQFF	TGTGCCTACATCCCGGGAGTTAGGCATGAGCAGTTCTTC
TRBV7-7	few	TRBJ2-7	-	CASSLDGSLRYEQYF	TGTGCCAGCAGCTTAGACGGCAGTCTGAGGTACGAGCAGTACTTC
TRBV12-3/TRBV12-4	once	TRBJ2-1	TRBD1	CASSPDRGYEQFF	TGTGCCAGCAGCCCCGACAGGGGCTATGAGCAGTTCTTC
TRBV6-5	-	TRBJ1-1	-	CASVTNTEAFF	TGTGCCAGCGTGACCAACACTGAAGCTTTCTTT
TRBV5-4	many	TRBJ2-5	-	CASSLGTQETQYF	TGTGCCAGCAGCTTGGGCACTCAAGAGACCCAGTACTTC
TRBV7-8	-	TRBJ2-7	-	CASSSLRFRGLSYEQYF	TGTGCCAGCAGCTCACTACGTTTTCGCGGACTATCCTACGAGCAGTACTTC
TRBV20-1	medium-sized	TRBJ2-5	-	CSARDRDQETQYF	TGCAGTGCTAGAGACCGGGACCAAGAGACCCAGTACTTC
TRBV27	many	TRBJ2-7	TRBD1	CASRVYMGTGDYEQYF	TGTGCCAGCAGAGTTTATATGGGGACAGGGGATTACGAGCAGTACTTC
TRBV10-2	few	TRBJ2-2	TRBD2	CASAPPLAGRDSGTGELFF	TGCGCCAGCGCCCCACCACTAGCGGGAAGGGATAGTGGCACCGGGGAGCTGTTTTTT
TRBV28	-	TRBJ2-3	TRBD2	CASSPIAGGGADTQYF	TGTGCCAGCAGTCCTATAGCGGGGGGCGGGGCAGATACGCAGTATTTT
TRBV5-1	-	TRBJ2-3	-	CASSWDTSTDTQYF	TGCGCCAGCAGCTGGGACACTAGCACAGATACGCAGTATTTT
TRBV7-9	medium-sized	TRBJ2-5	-	CASSPTQGTDDGETQYF	TGTGCCAGCAGCCCCACGCAGGGGACCGACGACGGAGAGACCCAGTACTTC
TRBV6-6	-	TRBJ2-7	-	CASSYTTQGEQYF	TGTGCCAGCAGTTACACGACTCAGGGCGAGCAGTACTTC
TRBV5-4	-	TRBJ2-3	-	CASSLSRFTSTDTQYF	TGTGCCAGCAGCTTGTCTCGTTTCACTAGCACAGATACGCAGTATTTT
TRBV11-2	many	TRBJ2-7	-	CASSLVPLEQYF	TGTGCCAGCAGCTTAGTACCGCTCGAGCAGTACTTC
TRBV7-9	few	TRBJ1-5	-	CASSSSRRLSNQPQHF	TGTGCCAGCAGCTCCAGCCGGCGGCTGAGCAATCAGCCCCAGCATTTT
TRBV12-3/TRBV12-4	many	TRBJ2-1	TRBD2	CASSLRSSGTSLGEQFF	TGTGCCAGCAGCCTTAGGTCCTCCGGGACTAGCCTTGGTGAGCAGTTCTTC
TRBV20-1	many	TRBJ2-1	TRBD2	CSAETSGGELGQFF	TGCAGTGCTGAGACTAGCGGGGGGGAGTTGGGGCAGTTCTTC